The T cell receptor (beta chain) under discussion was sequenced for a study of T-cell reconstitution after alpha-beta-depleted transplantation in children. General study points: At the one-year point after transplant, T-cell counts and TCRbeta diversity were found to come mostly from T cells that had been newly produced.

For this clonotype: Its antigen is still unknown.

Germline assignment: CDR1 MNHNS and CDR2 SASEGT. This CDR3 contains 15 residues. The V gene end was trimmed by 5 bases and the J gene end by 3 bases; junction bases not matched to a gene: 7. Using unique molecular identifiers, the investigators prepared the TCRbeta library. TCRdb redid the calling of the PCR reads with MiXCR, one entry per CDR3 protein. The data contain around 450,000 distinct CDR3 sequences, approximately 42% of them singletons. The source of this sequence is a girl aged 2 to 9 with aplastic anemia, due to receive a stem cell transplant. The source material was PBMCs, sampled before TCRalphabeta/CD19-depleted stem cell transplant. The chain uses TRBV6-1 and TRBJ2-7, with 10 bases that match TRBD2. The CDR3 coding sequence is TGTGCCAGCAGTATGCCGGGACTAGCGAGCTACGAGCAGTACTTC. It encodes CASSMPGLASYEQYF.